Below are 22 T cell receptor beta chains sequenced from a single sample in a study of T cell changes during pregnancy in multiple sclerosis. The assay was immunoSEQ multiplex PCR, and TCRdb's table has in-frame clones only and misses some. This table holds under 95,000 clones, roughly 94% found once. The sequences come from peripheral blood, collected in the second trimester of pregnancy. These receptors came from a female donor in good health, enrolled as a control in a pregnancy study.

CDR3 sequence: CASNKWREVSYNEQFF. CDR3 nucleotide sequence: TGTGCCAGCAATAAGTGGCGGGAGGTATCCTACAATGAGCAGTTCTTC. The chain employs TRBV6-6 and TRBJ2-1, with 8 positions matching TRBD2. The CDR3 extends over 16 amino acids. With V trimmed by 7 bases and J by 1 base, 9 bases remained unmatched. The germline gives CDR1 MNHNY, CDR2 SVGAGI (reference sequence).

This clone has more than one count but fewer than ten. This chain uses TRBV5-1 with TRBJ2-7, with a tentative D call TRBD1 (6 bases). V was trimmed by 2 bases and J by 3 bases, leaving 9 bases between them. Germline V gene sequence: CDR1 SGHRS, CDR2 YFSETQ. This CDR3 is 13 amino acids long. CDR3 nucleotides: TGCGCCAGCAGCTTACAACAGGGCTACGAGCAGTACTTC. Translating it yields CASSLQQGYEQYF.

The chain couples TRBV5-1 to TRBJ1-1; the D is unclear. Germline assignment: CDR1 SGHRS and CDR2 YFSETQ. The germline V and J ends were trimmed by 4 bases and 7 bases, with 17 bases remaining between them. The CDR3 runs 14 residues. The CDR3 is CASSQMSEQGEAFF. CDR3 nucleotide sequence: TGCGCCAGCAGCCAGATGAGCGAACAAGGTGAAGCTTTCTTT.

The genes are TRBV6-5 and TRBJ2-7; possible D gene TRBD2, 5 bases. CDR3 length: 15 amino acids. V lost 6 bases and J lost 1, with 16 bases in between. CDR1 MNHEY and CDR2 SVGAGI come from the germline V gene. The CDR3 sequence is CASRDGGMYSYEQYF. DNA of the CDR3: TGTGCCAGCAGAGACGGAGGAATGTATTCCTACGAGCAGTACTTC.

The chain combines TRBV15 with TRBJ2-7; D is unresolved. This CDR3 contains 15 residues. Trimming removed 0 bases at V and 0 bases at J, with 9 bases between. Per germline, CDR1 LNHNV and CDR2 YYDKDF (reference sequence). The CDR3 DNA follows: TGTGCCACCAGCAGAGATGGGCTGAGCTCCTACGAGCAGTACTTC. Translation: CATSRDGLSSYEQYF.

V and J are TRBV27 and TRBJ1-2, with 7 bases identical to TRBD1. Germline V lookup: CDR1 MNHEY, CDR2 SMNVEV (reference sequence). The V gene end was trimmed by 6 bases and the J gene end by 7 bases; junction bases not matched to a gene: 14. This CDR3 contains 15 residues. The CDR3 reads CASRPAPGGRVGYTF. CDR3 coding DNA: TGTGCCAGCAGGCCTGCTCCAGGGGGGCGTGTTGGCTACACCTTC.

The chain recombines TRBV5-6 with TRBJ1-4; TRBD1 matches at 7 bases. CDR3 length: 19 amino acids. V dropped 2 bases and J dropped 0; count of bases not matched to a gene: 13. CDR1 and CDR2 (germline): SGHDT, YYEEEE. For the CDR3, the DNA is TGTGCCAGCAGCTTATTTGGAGGGGGCGAAATCGCAACTAATGAAAAACTGTTTTTT. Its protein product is CASSLFGGGEIATNEKLFF.

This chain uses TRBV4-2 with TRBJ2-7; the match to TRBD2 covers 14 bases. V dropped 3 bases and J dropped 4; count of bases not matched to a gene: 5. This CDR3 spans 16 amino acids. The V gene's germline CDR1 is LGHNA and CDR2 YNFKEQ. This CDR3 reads CASSQGGLAGVYEQYF. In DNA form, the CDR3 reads TGTGCCAGCAGCCAGGGGGGACTAGCGGGAGTTTACGAGCAGTACTTC.

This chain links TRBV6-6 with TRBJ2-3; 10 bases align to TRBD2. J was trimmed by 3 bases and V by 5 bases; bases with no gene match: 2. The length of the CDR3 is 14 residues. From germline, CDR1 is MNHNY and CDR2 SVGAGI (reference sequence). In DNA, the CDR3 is TGTGCCAGCAGTCTAGCGGGAGAGACAGATACGCAGTATTTT. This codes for CASSLAGETDTQYF.

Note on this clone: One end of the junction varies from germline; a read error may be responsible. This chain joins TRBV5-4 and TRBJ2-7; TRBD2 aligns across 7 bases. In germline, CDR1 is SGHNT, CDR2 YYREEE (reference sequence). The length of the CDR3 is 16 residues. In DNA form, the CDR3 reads TGTGCCAGCAGCGCCCGCAGCGGGAAACTTCGATACGAGCGGTACTTC. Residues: CASSARSGKLRYERYF.

The CDR3 DNA follows: TGTGCCAGCAGTGTGGGCGTTTATGGCTACACCTTC. This translates into CASSVGVYGYTF. The rearrangement joins TRBV6-5 to TRBJ1-2; D is unclear. V lost 5 bases, J lost 5 bases, and 9 bases lay in between. The CDR3 runs to 12 residues. The germline V gene has CDR1 MNHEY and CDR2 SVGAGI.

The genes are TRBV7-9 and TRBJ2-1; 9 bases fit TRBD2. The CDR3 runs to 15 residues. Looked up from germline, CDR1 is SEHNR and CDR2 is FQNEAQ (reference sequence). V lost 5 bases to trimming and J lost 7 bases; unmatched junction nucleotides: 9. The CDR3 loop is CASSQVAGGRNEQFF. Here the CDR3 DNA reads TGTGCCAGCAGCCAAGTGGCGGGAGGGAGGAATGAGCAGTTCTTC. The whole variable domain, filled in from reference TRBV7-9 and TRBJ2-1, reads DTGVSQNPRHKITKRGQNVTFRCDPISEHNRLYWYRQTLGQGPEFLTYFQNEAQLEKSRLLSDRFSAERPKGSFSTLEIQRTEQGDSAMYLCASSQVAGGRNEQFFGPGTRLTVL.

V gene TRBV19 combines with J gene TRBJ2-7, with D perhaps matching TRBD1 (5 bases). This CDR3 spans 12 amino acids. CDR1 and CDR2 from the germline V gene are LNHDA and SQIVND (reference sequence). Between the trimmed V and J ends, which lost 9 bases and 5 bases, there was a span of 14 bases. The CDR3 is CARLGRAHEQYF. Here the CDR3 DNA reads TGTGCCAGGCTCGGCAGGGCCCACGAGCAGTACTTC.

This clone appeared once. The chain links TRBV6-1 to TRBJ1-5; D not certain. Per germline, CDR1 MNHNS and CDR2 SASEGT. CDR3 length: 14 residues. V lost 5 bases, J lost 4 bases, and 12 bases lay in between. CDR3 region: CASSIRGGNQPQHF. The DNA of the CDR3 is TGTGCCAGCAGTATTCGCGGTGGGAATCAGCCCCAGCATTTT.

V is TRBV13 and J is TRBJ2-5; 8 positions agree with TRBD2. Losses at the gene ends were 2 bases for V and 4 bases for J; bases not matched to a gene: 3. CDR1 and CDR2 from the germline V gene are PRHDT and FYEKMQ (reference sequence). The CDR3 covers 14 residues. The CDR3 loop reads CASSLRAGAETQYF. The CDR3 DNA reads TGTGCCAGCAGCTTAAGAGCGGGAGCAGAGACCCAGTACTTC.

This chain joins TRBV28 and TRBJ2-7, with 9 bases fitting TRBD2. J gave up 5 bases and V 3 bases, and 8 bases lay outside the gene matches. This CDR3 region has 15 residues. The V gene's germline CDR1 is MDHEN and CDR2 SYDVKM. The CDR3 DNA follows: TGTGCCAGCAGTTTCTGGCGGGAGGGTATCCACGAGCAGTACTTC. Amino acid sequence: CASSFWREGIHEQYF.

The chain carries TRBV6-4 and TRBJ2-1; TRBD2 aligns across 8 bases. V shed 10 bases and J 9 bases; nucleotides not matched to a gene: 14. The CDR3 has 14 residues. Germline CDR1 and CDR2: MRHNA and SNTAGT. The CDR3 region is CANTQPGGPGEQFF. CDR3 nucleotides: TGTGCCAACACTCAACCGGGAGGGCCGGGTGAGCAGTTCTTC.

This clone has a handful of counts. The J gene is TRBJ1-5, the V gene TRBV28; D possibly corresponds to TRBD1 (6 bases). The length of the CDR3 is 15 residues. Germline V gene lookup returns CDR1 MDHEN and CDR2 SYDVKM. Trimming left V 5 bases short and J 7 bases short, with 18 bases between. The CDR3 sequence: CASSPTGRSSQPQHF. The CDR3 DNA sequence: TGTGCCAGCAGTCCGACAGGTAGGAGTAGCCAGCCCCAGCATTTT.

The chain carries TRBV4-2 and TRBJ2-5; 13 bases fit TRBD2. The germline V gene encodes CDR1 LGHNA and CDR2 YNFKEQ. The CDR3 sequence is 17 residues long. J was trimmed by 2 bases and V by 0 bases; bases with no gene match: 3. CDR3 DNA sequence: TGTGCCAGCAGCCAAGAAGGGACTAGCGGGATACAAGAGACCCAGTACTTC. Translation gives CASSQEGTSGIQETQYF.

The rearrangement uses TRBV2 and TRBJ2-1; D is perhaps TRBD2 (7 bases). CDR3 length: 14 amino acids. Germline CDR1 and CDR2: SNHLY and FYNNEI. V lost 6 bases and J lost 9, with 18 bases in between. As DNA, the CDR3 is TGTGCCAGCAGACCCAGCGGGACATGGAGTGAGCAGTTCTTC. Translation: CASRPSGTWSEQFF.

The CDR3 spells CASSQGQTAISGANVLTF. The CDR3 DNA follows: TGTGCCAGCAGCCAGGGACAGACAGCCATCTCTGGGGCCAACGTCCTGACTTTC. V gene TRBV7-9 combines with J gene TRBJ2-6; 7 positions agree with TRBD1. From germline, CDR1 is SEHNR and CDR2 FQNEAQ (reference sequence). The trim removed 5 bases at V and 0 bases at J, leaving 10 bases unmatched. This CDR3 comprises 18 residues.

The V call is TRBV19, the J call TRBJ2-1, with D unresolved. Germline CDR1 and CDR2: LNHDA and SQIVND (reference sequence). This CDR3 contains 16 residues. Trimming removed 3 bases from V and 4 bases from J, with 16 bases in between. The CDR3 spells CASSILDGTGYNEQFF. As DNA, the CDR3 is TGTGCCAGTAGTATCCTAGACGGAACCGGTTACAATGAGCAGTTCTTC.